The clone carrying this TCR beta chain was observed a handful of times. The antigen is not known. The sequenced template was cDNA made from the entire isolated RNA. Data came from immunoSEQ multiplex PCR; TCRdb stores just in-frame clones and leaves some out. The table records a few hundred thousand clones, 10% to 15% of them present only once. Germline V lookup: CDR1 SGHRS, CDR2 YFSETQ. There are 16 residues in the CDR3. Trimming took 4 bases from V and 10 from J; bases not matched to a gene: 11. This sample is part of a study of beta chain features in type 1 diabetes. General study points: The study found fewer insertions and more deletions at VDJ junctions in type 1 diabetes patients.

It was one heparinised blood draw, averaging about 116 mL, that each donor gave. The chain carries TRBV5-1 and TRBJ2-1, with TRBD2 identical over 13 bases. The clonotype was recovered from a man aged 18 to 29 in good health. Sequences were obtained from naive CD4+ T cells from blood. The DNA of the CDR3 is TGCGCCAGCAGCGTCACTAGCGGGAGGGCCCAGTTGGAGCAGTTCTTC. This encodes CASSVTSGRAQLEQFF.